The 6 T cell receptor beta chains listed next were all sequenced from one sample in a study of shared clonotypes between healthy human individuals. Profiling relied on immunoSEQ multiplex PCR, and the TCRdb table lists in-frame clones only, not all of them. The profile covers millions of clones, with 95% appearing a single time and 0.13% taken by the ten largest. Sequencing used naive CD4+ T cells sorted from blood. The subset was: CD45RA+ positively selected. The receptors here all came from a man between 18 and 35 years old in good health.

This clone has a handful of counts. Other DNA variants within this sample encode the same CDR3. This chain connects TRBV5-1 to TRBJ1-1; no reliable D call. The CDR3 runs to 13 residues. The V gene's germline CDR1 is SGHRS and CDR2 YFSETQ. Trimming pared 0 bases from V and 0 bases from J, leaving 3 bases between. The CDR3 loop is CASSLELNTEAFF. CDR3 coding DNA: TGCGCCAGCAGCTTGGAACTGAACACTGAAGCTTTCTTT.

This chain links TRBV7-9 with TRBJ2-5; TRBD1 agrees at 7 bases. V lost 3 bases and J lost 0; bases outside the gene matches: 4. This CDR3 has 15 residues. Germline CDR1 and CDR2: SEHNR and FQNEAQ (reference sequence). The CDR3 sequence is CASSFGDRDQETQYF. Here the CDR3 DNA reads TGTGCCAGCAGCTTTGGTGACAGGGACCAAGAGACCCAGTACTTC.

The chain employs TRBV5-4 and TRBJ2-2; weak D call: TRBD1 (6 bases). Per the germline V gene, CDR1 is SGHNT and CDR2 is YYREEE (reference sequence). The CDR3 length is 17 residues. Trimming took off 1 base at V and 2 bases at J, with 15 bases between the two ends. The CDR3 here is CASSLPGTLRNTGELFF. CDR3 nucleotide sequence: TGTGCCAGCAGCTTGCCCGGGACACTTCGAAACACCGGGGAGCTGTTTTTT.

The rearrangement links TRBV7-9 to TRBJ1-3, with 7 positions matching TRBD1. This CDR3 is built from 19 residues. Trimming at V came to 1 base and at J to 0 bases, leaving 12 bases not matched to a gene. CDR1 SEHNR and CDR2 FQNEAQ come from the germline V gene (reference sequence). As DNA, the CDR3 is TGTGCCAGCAGCTTAGTCTTGGGGTTAACAGGGGACTCTGGAAACACCATATATTTT. Protein product: CASSLVLGLTGDSGNTIYF.

DNA of the CDR3: TGTGCCAGCAGCCCGCCGGGACTAGTGGGCACCGGGGAGCTGTTTTTT. This codes for CASSPPGLVGTGELFF. V gene TRBV7-9 combines with J gene TRBJ2-2, with 8 bases matching TRBD2. V shed 5 bases and J 4 bases; nucleotides not matched to a gene: 9. The CDR3 extends over 16 amino acids. Per the germline V gene, CDR1 is SEHNR and CDR2 is FQNEAQ (reference sequence).

This clone was observed once. The chain joins TRBV19 to TRBJ1-6, with 9 nucleotides matching TRBD1. The CDR3 contains 15 residues. The germline gives CDR1 LNHDA, CDR2 SQIVND (reference sequence). Unmatched junction bases numbered 8, after V lost 5 bases and J lost 9 bases. In DNA, the CDR3 is TGTGCCAGTAGTGTGGGACAGGGCCCGGGTTCACCCCTCCACTTT. Amino acids: CASSVGQGPGSPLHF. Full variable domain (outside the CDR3, taken from reference TRBV19 and TRBJ1-6): DGGITQSPKYLFRKEGQNVTLSCEQNLNHDAMYWYRQDPGQGLRLIYYSQIVNDFQKGDIAEGYSVSREKKESFPLTVTSAQKNPTAFYLCASSVGQGPGSPLHFGNGTRLTVT.